This T cell receptor (beta chain) was captured by sequencing in a study of T-cell memory formation after mild COVID-19. Study-wide context: TCR clusters mostly belonged to single donors.

TCRdb passed the 5' RACE reads through MiXCR, listing each CDR3 protein once. The table lists under 40,000 distinct CDR3 sequences, just under 8% of them singletons, with around 30% in the top ten. This clonotype has a count of ten or more. The CDR3 totals 15 residues. Per the germline V gene, CDR1 is SGHTA and CDR2 is FQGNSA. Trimming removed 4 bases from V and 8 bases from J, with 20 bases in between. The clonotype originates from a man aged 18 to 30 who had mild COVID-19 (a few samples of this study predate the infection). Cell type and time point are not known. The material sequenced was PBMCs or a T cell subset sorted from them (not recorded which). The chain links TRBV7-2 to TRBJ1-2; D perhaps matches TRBD1 (6 bases). CDR3 coding DNA: TGTGCCAGCAGCTCCCCAACAGGGTACAGGTGGGGCTACACCTTC. It yields the protein CASSSPTGYRWGYTF.